These T cell receptor beta chains were read from a single sample in a study of blood T cell repertoires in COVID-19. Measured with immunoSEQ multiplex PCR; TCRdb has only the in-frame clones, and not every one. The repertoire holds approximately 60,000 clones, about nine tenths seen once, with roughly 3.2% in the top ten. The sequenced sample was peripheral blood. These receptors all stem from a man between 45 and 60 years old with active COVID-19. The CDR3 runs from the conserved cysteine through the conserved F or W. The D gene is left open where the match is weak. Expanded clones get a size class; other rows say once, few or many, or leave the size out.

D gene	V gene	clone size	J gene	CDR3 protein	CDR3 DNA
.	TRBV12-1	.	TRBJ2-7	CASSYRLTRGAAYEQYF	TGTGCCAGCAGCTACCGACTCACGCGGGGGGCGGCCTACGAGCAGTACTTC
.	TRBV7-2	.	TRBJ2-4	CASSYVTGDIQYF	TGTGCCAGCAGTTACGTAACGGGAGACATTCAGTACTTC
TRBD2	TRBV28	.	TRBJ2-1	CASSLPEVREPFYNEQFF	TGTGCCAGCAGTTTACCAGAGGTGCGGGAGCCGTTCTACAATGAGCAGTTCTTC
TRBD2	TRBV6-5	.	TRBJ2-1	CASRGGVSSYNEQFF	TGTGCCAGCAGGGGGGGGGTGAGCTCCTACAATGAGCAGTTCTTC
.	TRBV6-5	.	TRBJ1-3	CASSSQDFFSGNTIYF	TGTGCCAGCAGTTCCCAGGACTTTTTCTCTGGAAACACCATATATTTT
TRBD2	TRBV7-2	.	TRBJ2-2	CASSPWGGTGELFF	TGTGCCAGCAGCCCTTGGGGGGGCACCGGGGAGCTGTTTTTT
.	TRBV9	.	TRBJ1-1	CASSDAGRTEAFF	TGTGCCAGCAGCGATGCGGGAAGGACTGAAGCTTTCTTT
TRBD2	TRBV25-1	.	TRBJ2-7	CASSGTSGRRYEQYF	TGTGCCAGCAGTGGTACTAGCGGGAGAAGATACGAGCAGTACTTC
TRBD2	TRBV7-2	.	TRBJ2-7	CASSLVGGSNEQYF	TGTGCCAGCAGCTTAGTAGGCGGGAGTAACGAGCAGTACTTC
.	TRBV14	.	TRBJ2-5	CASSPGFRASRETQYF	TGTGCCAGCAGCCCAGGATTCCGGGCTAGCCGGGAGACCCAGTACTTC
TRBD2	TRBV3-1/TRBV3-2	.	TRBJ2-5	CASSQETGGRETQYF	TGTGCCAGCAGCCAAGAAACGGGGGGGCGAGAGACCCAGTACTTC
TRBD1	TRBV19	.	TRBJ1-4	CASSANRGGGLFF	TGTGCCAGTAGTGCCAACAGGGGTGGCGGACTGTTTTTT
.	TRBV13	once	TRBJ2-5	CASSTLGGAQETQYF	TGTGCCAGCAGCACATTAGGGGGGGCCCAAGAGACCCAGTACTTC
TRBD2	TRBV7-3	.	TRBJ2-7	CAYTSGRAGLYEQYF	TGTGCCTACACTAGCGGGAGGGCCGGATTATACGAGCAGTACTTC
TRBD2	TRBV5-6	.	TRBJ2-5	CASSPRGVPGLARETQYF	TGTGCCAGCAGCCCGCGGGGGGTTCCGGGACTAGCGCGAGAGACCCAGTACTTC
TRBD1	TRBV6-1	.	TRBJ1-2	CASSERGQSANYGYTF	TGTGCCAGCAGTGAACGGGGACAGTCCGCTAACTATGGCTACACCTTC
TRBD2	TRBV3-1/TRBV3-2	.	TRBJ2-7	CASSQAGGSAYEQYF	TGTGCCAGCAGCCAAGCGGGGGGGAGTGCCTACGAGCAGTACTTC
.	TRBV5-5	.	TRBJ1-2	CASSLVGTNSGYTF	TGTGCCAGCAGCCTTGTGGGGACAAACTCTGGCTACACCTTC
.	TRBV7-2	.	TRBJ2-1	CASSPNRAGAGHRNEQFF	TGTGCCAGCAGCCCCAACAGGGCGGGAGCTGGTCATCGCAATGAGCAGTTCTTC
TRBD1	TRBV6-2/TRBV6-3	.	TRBJ2-4	CASSSPGGQNIQYF	TGTGCCAGCAGTTCCCCAGGGGGCCAAAACATTCAGTACTTC
.	TRBV2	.	TRBJ2-1	CASSEGANNEQFF	TGTGCCAGCAGTGAAGGGGCTAACAATGAGCAGTTCTTC
.	TRBV6-5	.	TRBJ2-7	CASSYSTASTYEQYF	TGTGCCAGCAGTTATTCGACAGCTAGTACCTACGAGCAGTACTTC
.	TRBV2	few	TRBJ2-2	CASRKAETGELFF	TGTGCCAGCAGAAAAGCGGAGACCGGGGAGCTGTTTTTT
.	TRBV24-1	.	TRBJ2-5	CATSDPRELQETQYF	TGTGCCACCAGTGATCCCCGGGAACTACAAGAGACCCAGTACTTC
.	TRBV21-1	.	TRBJ1-2	CASPETSNYGYTF	TGTGCCAGCCCTGAGACAAGTAACTATGGCTACACCTTC
.	TRBV5-5	.	TRBJ1-6	CASSLESSYNSPLHF	TGTGCCAGCAGCTTGGAGAGCTCCTATAATTCACCCCTCCACTTT
.	TRBV19	.	TRBJ1-2	CASSPWTGTRYGYTF	TGTGCCAGTAGTCCCTGGACCGGGACACGCTATGGCTACACCTTC
.	TRBV19	few	TRBJ1-5	CASSIHRASNQPQHF	TGTGCCAGTAGTATCCACAGGGCTAGCAATCAGCCCCAGCATTTT
TRBD1	TRBV20-1	.	TRBJ1-2	CSAEGAVGYTF	TGCAGTGCGGAGGGGGCGGTTGGCTACACCTTC
.	TRBV5-1	.	TRBJ2-1	CASSLAPGTSSYNEQFF	TGCGCCAGCAGCTTGGCCCCAGGTACGAGCTCCTACAATGAGCAGTTCTTC
TRBD1	TRBV7-9	.	TRBJ1-5	CASSLTGGGQPQHF	TGTGCCAGCAGCTTAACAGGGGGCGGTCAGCCCCAGCATTTT
.	TRBV11-1	few	TRBJ1-1	CASSSQGTEGTEAFF	TGTGCCAGCAGTTCACAGGGAACCGAGGGCACTGAAGCTTTCTTT
.	TRBV12-3/TRBV12-4	.	TRBJ2-2	CASSPLLSGELFF	TGTGCCAGCAGCCCCCTTTTGAGCGGGGAGCTGTTTTTT
.	TRBV12-3/TRBV12-4	.	TRBJ1-2	CASSFPANYGYTF	TGTGCCAGCAGTTTCCCCGCTAACTATGGCTACACCTTC
TRBD1	TRBV27	.	TRBJ2-1	CASRKGTGPYNEQFF	TGTGCCAGCAGGAAGGGGACAGGGCCCTACAATGAGCAGTTCTTC
.	TRBV7-3	.	TRBJ2-6	CASSPMGLSGANVLTF	TGTGCCAGCAGCCCAATGGGCCTCTCTGGGGCCAACGTCCTGACTTTC
.	TRBV10-3	.	TRBJ2-3	CAISGPAGDTQYF	TGTGCCATCAGTGGGCCAGCGGGAGATACGCAGTATTTT
TRBD1	TRBV9	.	TRBJ1-1	CASTPDRIGTEAFF	TGTGCCAGCACCCCGGACAGGATCGGCACTGAAGCTTTCTTT
.	TRBV21-1	.	TRBJ2-2	CASSKGAASGRGELFF	TGTGCCAGCAGCAAAGGGGCGGCTAGCGGACGCGGGGAGCTGTTTTTT
.	TRBV11-3	.	TRBJ2-3	CASSPESGYTDTQYF	TGTGCCAGCAGCCCCGAATCGGGTTACACAGATACGCAGTATTTT
TRBD1	TRBV5-1	.	TRBJ2-7	CASSSGQGSYEQYF	TGCGCCAGCAGCTCCGGACAGGGATCCTACGAGCAGTACTTC
TRBD1	TRBV18	.	TRBJ1-4	CASSPPGTGRTTNEKLFF	TGTGCCAGCTCACCCCCCGGGACAGGGAGGACAACTAATGAAAAACTGTTTTTT
.	TRBV15	.	TRBJ1-4	CATSRVGATNEKLFF	TGTGCCACCAGCAGAGTGGGAGCAACTAATGAAAAACTGTTTTTT
.	TRBV5-1	.	TRBJ2-1	CASSFLLEGFDEQFF	TGCGCCAGCAGCTTTCTACTAGAGGGTTTTGATGAGCAGTTCTTC
.	TRBV7-9	.	TRBJ2-7	CASSSPVDEQYF	TGTGCCAGCAGCTCCCCCGTTGACGAGCAGTACTTC
TRBD1	TRBV5-1	once	TRBJ1-1	CASSLGTNRGNTEAFF	TGCGCCAGCAGCTTGGGGACAAACAGGGGGAACACTGAAGCTTTCTTT
TRBD1	TRBV7-2	.	TRBJ2-7	CASSRLGGQGYRYEQYF	TGTGCCAGCAGTAGACTCGGCGGACAGGGGTATCGGTACGAGCAGTACTTC
TRBD2	TRBV30	.	TRBJ2-1	CAWSAGTNYNEQFF	TGTGCCTGGAGTGCGGGGACTAACTACAATGAGCAGTTCTTC
.	TRBV2	.	TRBJ1-2	CASTQRRVKNYGYTF	TGTGCCAGCACCCAAAGGCGGGTAAAGAACTATGGCTACACCTTC
.	TRBV7-2	few	TRBJ1-5	CASSPGSAGQPQHF	TGTGCCAGCAGTCCGGGATCCGCCGGTCAGCCCCAGCATTTT
TRBD1	TRBV28	.	TRBJ2-3	CASSFSQGAVDTQYF	TGTGCCAGCAGTTTCTCCCAGGGGGCCGTGGATACGCAGTATTTT
TRBD2	TRBV28	.	TRBJ2-3	CASSFISSGSLPPDTQYF	TGTGCCAGCAGTTTTATTTCGAGCGGGAGTCTCCCCCCAGATACGCAGTATTTT
.	TRBV7-9	once	TRBJ2-1	CASSLWEDGTEQFF	TGTGCCAGCAGCTTATGGGAGGACGGGACTGAGCAGTTCTTC
TRBD2	TRBV4-2	.	TRBJ2-3	CASSQAAAGGSRF	TGTGCCAGCAGCCAAGCAGCAGCGGGAGGCTCAAGATTT
TRBD2	TRBV7-3	.	TRBJ2-2	CASSRGAGGSTGELFF	TGTGCCAGCAGCCGCGGGGCGGGGGGAAGTACCGGGGAGCTGTTTTTT
TRBD1	TRBV11-2	.	TRBJ2-7	CASSLRQGAAYEQYF	TGTGCCAGCAGCTTAAGGCAGGGGGCCGCCTACGAGCAGTACTTC
.	TRBV6-5	.	TRBJ1-3	CASSSPPGSGNTIYF	TGTGCCAGCAGCTCCCCCCCGGGCTCTGGAAACACCATATATTTT
TRBD2	TRBV24-1	.	TRBJ2-3	CATSGPGLAGIAPDTQYF	TGTGCCACCAGCGGCCCCGGACTAGCGGGCATCGCCCCAGATACGCAGTATTTT
TRBD2	TRBV4-2	.	TRBJ2-5	CASSQDNIRGAQYF	TGTGCCAGCAGCCAAGATAATATACGGGGGGCCCAGTACTTC
.	TRBV15	.	TRBJ2-4	CATSRGELEGPPPYF	TGTGCCACCAGCAGAGGAGAGCTTGAGGGCCCCCCCCCGTACTTC